Listed here is a single T cell receptor beta chain. In germline, CDR1 is LNHNV, CDR2 YYDKDF (reference sequence). V lost 4 bases to trimming and J lost 6 bases; unmatched junction nucleotides: 2. The CDR3 runs 14 residues. This entry belongs to a study of OX40 agonist ivuxolimab in advanced cancers. The repertoire was sequenced with immunoSEQ multiplex PCR; TCRdb's copy has only in-frame clones and lacks some. The table includes roughly 100,000 clones, around 80% detected once. Sequencing was performed on CD4+ or CD8+ T cells sorted from blood, taken in a trial of the OX40 agonist ivuxolimab. The genes are TRBV15 and TRBJ1-6, with 8 bases that match TRBD1. The TCR comes from an adult with an advanced solid tumor such as melanoma, head and neck, liver or kidney cancer. The CDR3 region is CATSTDRGNSPLHF. CDR3 in DNA: TGTGCCACCAGCACAGACAGGGGTAATTCACCCCTCCACTTT.